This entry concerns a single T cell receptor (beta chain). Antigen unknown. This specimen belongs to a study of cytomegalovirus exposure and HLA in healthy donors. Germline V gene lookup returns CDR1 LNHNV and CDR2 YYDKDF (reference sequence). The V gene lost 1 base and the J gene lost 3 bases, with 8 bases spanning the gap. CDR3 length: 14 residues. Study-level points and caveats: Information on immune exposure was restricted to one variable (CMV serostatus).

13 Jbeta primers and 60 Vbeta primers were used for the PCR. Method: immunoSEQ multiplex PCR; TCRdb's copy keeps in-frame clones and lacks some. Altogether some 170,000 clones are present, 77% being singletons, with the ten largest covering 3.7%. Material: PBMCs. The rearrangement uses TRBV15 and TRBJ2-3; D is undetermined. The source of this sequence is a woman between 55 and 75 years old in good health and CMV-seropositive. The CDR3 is CATSRGGLTDTQYF. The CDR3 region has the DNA TGTGCCACCAGCAGAGGAGGATTGACAGATACGCAGTATTTT.